This T cell receptor (beta chain) was sequenced for a study of technical replicates of blood from several donors. TCRdb's table, derived via immunoSEQ multiplex PCR, lists solely in-frame clones and lacks some. The repertoire has around 71,000 clones, approximately 92% of them found once; the top ten carry over 0.35%. The CDR3 consists of 14 residues. Trimming pared 0 bases from V and 3 bases from J, leaving 10 bases between. Germline CDR1 is SGHRS and CDR2 is YFSETQ. This chain uses TRBV5-1 with TRBJ2-7; D remains unclear. The receptor's source is a human donor in good health. Sequencing used T cells isolated from PBMCs. The CDR3 DNA sequence: TGCGCCAGCAGCTTGGCTATCAACCTCTACGAGCAGTACTTC. Its translation: CASSLAINLYEQYF.